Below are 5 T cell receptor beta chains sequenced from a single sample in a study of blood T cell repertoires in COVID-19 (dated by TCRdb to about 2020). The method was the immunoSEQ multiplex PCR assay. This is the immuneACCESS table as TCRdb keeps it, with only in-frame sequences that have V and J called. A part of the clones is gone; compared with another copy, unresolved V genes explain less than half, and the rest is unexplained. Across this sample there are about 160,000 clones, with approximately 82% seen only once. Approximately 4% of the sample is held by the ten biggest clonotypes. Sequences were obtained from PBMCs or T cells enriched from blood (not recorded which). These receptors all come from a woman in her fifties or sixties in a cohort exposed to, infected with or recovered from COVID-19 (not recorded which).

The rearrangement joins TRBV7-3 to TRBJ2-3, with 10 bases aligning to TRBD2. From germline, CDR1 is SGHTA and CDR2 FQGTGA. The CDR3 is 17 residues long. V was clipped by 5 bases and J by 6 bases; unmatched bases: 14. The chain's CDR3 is CASSLKASLAGSDTQYF. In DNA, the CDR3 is TGTGCCAGCAGCCTTAAGGCCTCACTAGCGGGAAGTGATACGCAGTATTTT.

DNA of the CDR3: TGTGCCAGCTCACCCTACGGACAGGGTGGCGAGCAGTACTTC. It is translated as CASSPYGQGGEQYF. The chain joins TRBV18 to TRBJ2-7, with 8 bases matching TRBD1. Germline values: CDR1 KGHSH, CDR2 LQKENI. The CDR3 has 14 residues. The V and J ends lost 3 bases and 6 bases, in that order; junction bases with no gene match: 7.

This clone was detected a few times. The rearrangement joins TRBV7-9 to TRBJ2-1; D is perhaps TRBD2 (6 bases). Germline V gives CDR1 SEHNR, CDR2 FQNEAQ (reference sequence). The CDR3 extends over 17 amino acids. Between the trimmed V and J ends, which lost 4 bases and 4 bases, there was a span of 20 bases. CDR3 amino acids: CASSSTSPGLIYNEQFF. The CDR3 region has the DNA TGTGCCAGCAGCTCTACCTCTCCGGGACTGATATACAATGAGCAGTTCTTC.

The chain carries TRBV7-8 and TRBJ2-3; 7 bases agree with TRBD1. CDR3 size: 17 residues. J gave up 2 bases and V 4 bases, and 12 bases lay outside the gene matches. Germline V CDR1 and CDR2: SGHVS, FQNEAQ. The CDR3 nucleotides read TGTGCCAGCAGCTACAGGGGAAGAGGGAGATTCACAGATACGCAGTATTTT. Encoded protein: CASSYRGRGRFTDTQYF.

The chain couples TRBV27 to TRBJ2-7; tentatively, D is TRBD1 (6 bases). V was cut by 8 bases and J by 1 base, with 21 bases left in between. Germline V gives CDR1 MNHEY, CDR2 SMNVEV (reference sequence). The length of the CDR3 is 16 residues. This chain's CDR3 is CASAPGGQPISYEQYF. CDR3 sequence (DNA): TGTGCCAGCGCCCCCGGAGGACAGCCTATTTCCTACGAGCAGTACTTC.